This is a list of T cell receptor beta chains from one sample in a study of blood T cells in healthy people across ages. TCRdb fed the 5' RACE reads into MiXCR, producing one record per CDR3 protein. This sample yields roughly 1,300,000 distinct CDR3 sequences, of which approximately 60% are seen a single time; 6.5% to 8% belongs to the top ten. Sequencing input: blood. The receptor source for this set is a man younger than 35 in good health. Both conserved end residues are part of each CDR3.

j_call: TRBJ2-3
v_call: TRBV4-2
cdr3_aa: CASSQTATVTDTQYF

j_call: TRBJ2-7
v_call: TRBV7-2
cdr3_aa: CASSLVPSDEQYF

j_call: TRBJ1-5
v_call: TRBV4-3
cdr3_aa: CASSQEWGQGTNQPQHF

j_call: TRBJ1-1
v_call: TRBV9
cdr3_aa: CASSLSTTGKAFF

j_call: TRBJ2-7
v_call: TRBV20-1
cdr3_aa: CSVRERNYEQYF

j_call: TRBJ2-5
v_call: TRBV2
cdr3_aa: CASSAASLYQETQYF

j_call: TRBJ1-2
v_call: TRBV11-1
cdr3_aa: CASSPPGNYGYTF

j_call: TRBJ2-1
v_call: TRBV20-1
cdr3_aa: CSARVIGQPYNEQFF

j_call: TRBJ2-1
v_call: TRBV20-1
cdr3_aa: CSARTSGGYSYNEQFF

j_call: TRBJ2-7
v_call: TRBV20-1
cdr3_aa: CSADQRGDSYEQYF

j_call: TRBJ1-1
v_call: TRBV9
cdr3_aa: CASSVELGKAFF

j_call: TRBJ1-4
v_call: TRBV2
cdr3_aa: CASTGANEKLFF

j_call: TRBJ1-2
v_call: TRBV6-5
cdr3_aa: CASSPEPGQTHGYTF

j_call: TRBJ2-1
v_call: TRBV7-2
cdr3_aa: CASSLEYRVKNEQFF

j_call: TRBJ2-7
v_call: TRBV20-1
cdr3_aa: CSAGTSVYEQYF

j_call: TRBJ1-2
v_call: TRBV20-1
cdr3_aa: CSARESRNNYGYTF

j_call: TRBJ1-2
v_call: TRBV19
cdr3_aa: CASSRGEGYTF

j_call: TRBJ2-7
v_call: TRBV7-9
cdr3_aa: CASCPGDSYEQYF

j_call: TRBJ2-7
v_call: TRBV4-1
cdr3_aa: CASSQSAGIYEQYF

j_call: TRBJ2-7
v_call: TRBV4-1
cdr3_aa: CASSPFRGGDNYEQYF

j_call: TRBJ1-1
v_call: TRBV20-1
cdr3_aa: CSAMQQAETEAFF

j_call: TRBJ2-7
v_call: TRBV7-2
cdr3_aa: CASSLSSGLIQYF

j_call: TRBJ2-7
v_call: TRBV13
cdr3_aa: CASSLGRGAEEQYF

j_call: TRBJ2-2
v_call: TRBV20-1
cdr3_aa: CSARDRSSGNTGELFF

j_call: TRBJ2-3
v_call: TRBV12-3/TRBV12-4
cdr3_aa: CASTTGDTQYF

j_call: TRBJ2-7
v_call: TRBV29-1
cdr3_aa: CSVVETGGAEQYF

j_call: TRBJ1-2
v_call: TRBV4-1
cdr3_aa: CASSQDGRSVGYTF

j_call: TRBJ2-5
v_call: TRBV11-2
cdr3_aa: CASSLVAQGRETQYF

j_call: TRBJ2-1
v_call: TRBV27
cdr3_aa: CASKTGTSFEQFF

j_call: TRBJ2-5
v_call: TRBV7-8
cdr3_aa: CASSRGGATGETQYF